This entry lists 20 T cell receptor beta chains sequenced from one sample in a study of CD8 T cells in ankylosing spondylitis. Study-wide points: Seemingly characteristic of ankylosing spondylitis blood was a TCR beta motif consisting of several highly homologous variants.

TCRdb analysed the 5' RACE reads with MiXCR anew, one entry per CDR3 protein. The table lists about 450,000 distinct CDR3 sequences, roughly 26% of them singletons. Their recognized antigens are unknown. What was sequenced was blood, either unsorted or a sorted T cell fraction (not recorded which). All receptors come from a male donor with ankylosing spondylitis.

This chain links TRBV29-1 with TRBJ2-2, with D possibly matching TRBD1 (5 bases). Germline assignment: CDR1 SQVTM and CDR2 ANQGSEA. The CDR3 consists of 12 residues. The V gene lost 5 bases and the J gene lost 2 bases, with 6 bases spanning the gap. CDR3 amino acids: CSVQGNTGELFF. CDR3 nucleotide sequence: TGCAGCGTTCAGGGTAACACCGGGGAGCTGTTTTTT.

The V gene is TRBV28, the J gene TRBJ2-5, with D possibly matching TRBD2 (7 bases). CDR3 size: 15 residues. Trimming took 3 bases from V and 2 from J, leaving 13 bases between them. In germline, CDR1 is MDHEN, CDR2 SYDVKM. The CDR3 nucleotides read TGTGCCAGCAGTTTGATCAGGGGACTACAAGAGACCCAGTACTTC. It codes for CASSLIRGLQETQYF.

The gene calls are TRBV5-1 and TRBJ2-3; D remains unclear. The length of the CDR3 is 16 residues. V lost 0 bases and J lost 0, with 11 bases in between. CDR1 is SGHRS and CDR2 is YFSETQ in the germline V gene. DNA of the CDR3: TGCGCCAGCAGCTTGGGTCTGGGTATCAGCACAGATACGCAGTATTTT. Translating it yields CASSLGLGISTDTQYF.

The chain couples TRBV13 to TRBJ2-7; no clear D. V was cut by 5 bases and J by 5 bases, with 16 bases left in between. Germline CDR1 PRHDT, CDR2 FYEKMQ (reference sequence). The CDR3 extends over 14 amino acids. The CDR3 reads CASSHPRLGHEQYF. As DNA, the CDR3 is TGTGCCAGCAGCCATCCCCGGTTGGGTCACGAGCAGTACTTC.

DNA of the CDR3: TGTGCCAGCAGCGAATTGGGGGTCCGAATAGCCAAAAACATTCAGTACTTC. Residues: CASSELGVRIAKNIQYF. The chain is built from TRBV5-6 and TRBJ2-4; D tentatively reads TRBD1 or TRBD2 (5 bases each). Germline values: CDR1 SGHDT, CDR2 YYEEEE. There are 17 residues in the CDR3. Trimming took off 4 bases at V and 0 bases at J, with 17 bases between the two ends.

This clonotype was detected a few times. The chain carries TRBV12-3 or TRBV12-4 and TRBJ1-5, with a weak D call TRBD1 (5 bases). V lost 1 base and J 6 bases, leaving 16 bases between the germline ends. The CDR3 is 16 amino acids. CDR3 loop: CASSLEGARVSQPQHF. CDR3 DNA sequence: TGTGCCAGCAGTTTAGAAGGGGCTCGGGTTAGTCAGCCCCAGCATTTT.

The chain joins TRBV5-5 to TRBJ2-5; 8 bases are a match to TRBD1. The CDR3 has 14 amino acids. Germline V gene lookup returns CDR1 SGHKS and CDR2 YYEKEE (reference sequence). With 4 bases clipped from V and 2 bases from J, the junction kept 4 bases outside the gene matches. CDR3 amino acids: CASSQWTGQETQYF. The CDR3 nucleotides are TGTGCCAGCAGCCAATGGACAGGGCAAGAGACCCAGTACTTC.

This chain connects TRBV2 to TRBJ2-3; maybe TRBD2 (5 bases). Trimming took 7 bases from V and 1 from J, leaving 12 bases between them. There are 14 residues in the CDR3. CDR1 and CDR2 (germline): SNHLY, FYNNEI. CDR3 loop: CASTTIPRTDTQYF. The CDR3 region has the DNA TGTGCCAGCACGACTATTCCCCGCACAGATACGCAGTATTTT. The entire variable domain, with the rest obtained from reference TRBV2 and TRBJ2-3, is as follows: EPEVTQTPSHQVTQMGQEVILRCVPISNHLYFYWYRQILGQKVEFLVSFYNNEISEKSEIFDDQFSVERPDGSNFTLKIRSTKLEDSAMYFCASTTIPRTDTQYFGPGTRLTVL.

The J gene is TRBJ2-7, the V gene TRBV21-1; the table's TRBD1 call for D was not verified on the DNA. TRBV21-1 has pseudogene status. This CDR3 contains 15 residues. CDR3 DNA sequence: TGTGCCAGCAGCCCCAGGGGGGGCCTGAAAGACGAGCAGTACGTC. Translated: CASSPRGGLKDEQYV.

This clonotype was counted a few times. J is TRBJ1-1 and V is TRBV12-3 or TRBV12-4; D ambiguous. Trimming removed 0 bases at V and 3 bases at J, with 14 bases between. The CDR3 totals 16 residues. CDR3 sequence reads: CASSLAALVIDTEAFF. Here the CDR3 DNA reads TGTGCCAGCAGTTTAGCGGCCCTGGTTATCGACACTGAAGCTTTCTTT.

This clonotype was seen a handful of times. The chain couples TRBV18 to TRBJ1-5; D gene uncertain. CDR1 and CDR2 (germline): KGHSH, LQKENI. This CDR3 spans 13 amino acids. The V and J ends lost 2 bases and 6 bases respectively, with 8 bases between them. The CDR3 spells CASSPGESQPQHF. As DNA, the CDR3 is TGTGCCAGCTCACCAGGGGAGAGTCAGCCCCAGCATTTT.

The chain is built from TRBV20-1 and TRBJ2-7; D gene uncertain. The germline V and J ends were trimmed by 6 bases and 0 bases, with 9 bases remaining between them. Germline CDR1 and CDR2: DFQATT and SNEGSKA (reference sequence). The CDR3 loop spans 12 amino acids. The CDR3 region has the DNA TGCAGTGCAATACTGATCTCCTACGAGCAGTACTTC. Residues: CSAILISYEQYF.

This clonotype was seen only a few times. The CDR3 nucleotides are TGTGCCAGCAGATCAGAAGTCACCGAGCAGTTCTTC. Translated: CASRSEVTEQFF. This rearrangement joins TRBV5-5 to TRBJ2-1, with no clear D. Germline V gene sequence: CDR1 SGHKS, CDR2 YYEKEE (reference sequence). V shed 5 bases and J shed 10 bases, with 13 bases lying between them. The CDR3 totals 12 residues.

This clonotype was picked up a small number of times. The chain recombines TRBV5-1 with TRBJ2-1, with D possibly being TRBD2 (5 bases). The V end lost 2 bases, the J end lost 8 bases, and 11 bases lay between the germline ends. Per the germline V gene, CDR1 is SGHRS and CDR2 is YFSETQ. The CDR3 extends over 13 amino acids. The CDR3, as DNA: TGCGCCAGCAGCTTAATGGGAGCAGATGAGCAGTTCTTC. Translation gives CASSLMGADEQFF.

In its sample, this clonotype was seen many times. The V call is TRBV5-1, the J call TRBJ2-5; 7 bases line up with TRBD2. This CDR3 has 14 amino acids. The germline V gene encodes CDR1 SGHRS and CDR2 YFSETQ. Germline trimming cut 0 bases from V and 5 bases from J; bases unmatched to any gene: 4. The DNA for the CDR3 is TGCGCCAGCAGCTTGGCTAGCGGCTCGGAGACCCAGTACTTC. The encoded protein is CASSLASGSETQYF.

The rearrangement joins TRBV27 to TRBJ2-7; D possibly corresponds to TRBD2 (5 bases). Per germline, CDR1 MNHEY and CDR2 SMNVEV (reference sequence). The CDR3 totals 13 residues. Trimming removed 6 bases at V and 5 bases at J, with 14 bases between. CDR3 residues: CASSPREIDEQYF. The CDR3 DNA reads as TGTGCCAGCAGCCCGAGGGAGATTGACGAGCAGTACTTC.

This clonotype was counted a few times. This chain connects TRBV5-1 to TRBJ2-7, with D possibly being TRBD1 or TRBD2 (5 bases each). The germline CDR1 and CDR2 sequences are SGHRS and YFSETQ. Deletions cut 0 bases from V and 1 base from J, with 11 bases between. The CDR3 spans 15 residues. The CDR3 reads CASSLGDGWSYEQYV. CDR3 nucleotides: TGCGCCAGCAGCTTGGGGGACGGCTGGTCCTACGAGCAGTACGTC.

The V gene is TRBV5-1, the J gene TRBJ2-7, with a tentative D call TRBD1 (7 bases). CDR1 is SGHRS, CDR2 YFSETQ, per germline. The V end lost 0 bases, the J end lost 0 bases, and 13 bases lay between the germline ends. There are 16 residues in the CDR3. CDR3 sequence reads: CASSLDGGTVSYEQYF. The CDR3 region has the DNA TGCGCCAGCAGCTTGGATGGAGGGACAGTCTCCTACGAGCAGTACTTC.

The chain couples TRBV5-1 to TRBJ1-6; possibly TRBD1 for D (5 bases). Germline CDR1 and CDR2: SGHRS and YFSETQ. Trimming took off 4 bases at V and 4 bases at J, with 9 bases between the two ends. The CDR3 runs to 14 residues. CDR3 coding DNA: TGCGCCAGCAGCCCCGGGACTTATAATTCACCCCTCCACTTT. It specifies CASSPGTYNSPLHF.

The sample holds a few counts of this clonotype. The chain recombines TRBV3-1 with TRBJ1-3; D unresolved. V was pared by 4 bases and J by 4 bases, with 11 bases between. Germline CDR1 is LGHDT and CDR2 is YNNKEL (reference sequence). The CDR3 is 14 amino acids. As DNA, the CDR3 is TGTGCCAGCAGCCCCTCCCAAGGCGGAAACACCATATATTTT. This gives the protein CASSPSQGGNTIYF.